A single sample is the source of the 17 T cell receptor beta chains below, sequenced in a study of control samples from healthy donors and cancer patients. Using immunoSEQ multiplex PCR, the repertoire was profiled, and TCRdb retains in-frame clones only, with some absent. Of 100,000 to 150,000 clones detected, 80% to 95% appear once; the ten largest clones hold 8.5% to 10%. Sequences were obtained from blood. The receptors originated from a man younger than 30 in good health.

CDR3 coding DNA: TGCGCCAGCAGCCAGCGGGGCGGGACCTACGAGCAGTACTTC. It specifies CASSQRGGTYEQYF. V is TRBV4-1 and J is TRBJ2-7; a possible D gene is TRBD2 (6 bases). The germline gives CDR1 MGHRA, CDR2 YSYEKL. V dropped 3 bases and J dropped 2 bases, with 11 bases sitting between them. The CDR3 sequence is 14 residues long.

The chain couples TRBV19 to TRBJ2-1, with a possible D match to TRBD1 (5 bases). Germline V gene sequence: CDR1 LNHDA, CDR2 SQIVND (reference sequence). V was cut by 4 bases and J by 6 bases, with 10 bases left in between. The CDR3 extends over 13 amino acids. The CDR3 region is CASSTYRSNEQFF. CDR3 nucleotide sequence: TGTGCCAGTAGTACGTACAGGTCCAATGAGCAGTTCTTC.

The chain combines TRBV19 with TRBJ1-3; D perhaps matches TRBD1 (6 bases). The CDR3 contains 15 residues. V was shortened by 7 bases and J by 4 bases, with 17 bases between the two germline ends. Germline CDR1 is LNHDA and CDR2 is SQIVND (reference sequence). The CDR3 reads CASKGGQLEGNTIYF. Here the CDR3 DNA reads TGTGCCAGTAAAGGGGGGCAGTTAGAAGGAAACACCATATATTTT.

This clone was detected a few times. The chain recombines TRBV3-1 (or the pseudogene TRBV3-2) with TRBJ2-1; a weak D match, TRBD2 (5 bases). Germline lookup yields CDR1 LGHDT and CDR2 YNNKEL (reference sequence). The CDR3 spans 12 residues. V was shortened by 4 bases and J by 9 bases, with 10 bases between the two germline ends. CDR3 region: CASSRRQGEQFF. Written as DNA, the CDR3 is TGTGCCAGCAGCCGGAGGCAAGGTGAGCAGTTCTTC.

The V gene is TRBV18, the J gene TRBJ2-5; D is uncertain. Germline V gene data show CDR1 as KGHSH and CDR2 as LQKENI. CDR3 length equals 13 residues. V lost 3 bases and J lost 5, with 10 bases in between. CDR3 amino acids: CASSPISGETQYF. The CDR3 nucleotides read TGTGCCAGCTCACCGATATCCGGGGAGACCCAGTACTTC.

The chain combines TRBV10-1 with TRBJ1-1; TRBD1 might be the D (5 bases). The CDR3 is made up of 13 amino acids. V dropped 4 bases and J dropped 4 bases, with 10 bases sitting between them. The germline V gene has CDR1 WNHNN and CDR2 SYGVQD (reference sequence). CDR3 in amino acids: CASSARGATEAFF. For the CDR3, the DNA is TGCGCCAGCAGTGCCCGTGGGGCCACTGAAGCTTTCTTT.

This clone showed up just once. V is TRBV2 and J is TRBJ2-7; TRBD1 matches at 7 bases. The CDR3 is 16 amino acids. The J segment lost 3 bases and the V segment lost 4 bases, leaving 12 bases of the junction unmatched. Germline V gene sequence: CDR1 SNHLY, CDR2 FYNNEI. DNA of the CDR3: TGTGCCAGCAGTGCCTACTCGACAGGGCGAAACTACGAGCAGTACTTC. This translates into CASSAYSTGRNYEQYF.

The chain has TRBV30 and TRBJ1-5; 8 nucleotides line up with TRBD1. Germline-derived CDR1 and CDR2 are GTSNPN and SVGIG (reference sequence). The CDR3 extends over 13 amino acids. V was pared by 2 bases and J by 7 bases, with 4 bases of the junction left unmatched. The CDR3 coding sequence is TGTGCCTGGAGTACGGACAGGGCCCAGCCCCAGCATTTT. It is translated as CAWSTDRAQPQHF.

The chain is built from TRBV7-3 and TRBJ2-1; D may be TRBD1 (6 bases). The germline CDR1 and CDR2 sequences are SGHTA and FQGTGA. The CDR3 totals 13 residues. V lost 5 bases and J lost 5, with 10 bases in between. The CDR3 bases are TGTGCCAGCAGCCCAACAGGGAACAATGAGCAGTTCTTC. Protein: CASSPTGNNEQFF. Based on the CDR3 plus reference TRBV7-3 and TRBJ2-1, the full variable domain is GAGVSQTPSNKVTEKGKYVELRCDPISGHTALYWYRQSLGQGPEFLIYFQGTGAADDSGLPNDRFFAVRPEGSVSTLKIQRTERGDSAVYLCASSPTGNNEQFFGPGTRLTVL.

This rearrangement joins TRBV27 to TRBJ1-6; 9 bases match TRBD1. With 5 bases clipped from V and 9 bases from J, the junction kept 8 bases outside the gene matches. CDR1 and CDR2 (germline): MNHEY, SMNVEV (reference sequence). The CDR3 extends over 15 amino acids. CDR3 protein: CASSLGQGYRSPLHF. The CDR3 region has the DNA TGTGCCAGCAGTCTGGGACAGGGTTACCGTTCACCCCTCCACTTT.

V is TRBV9 and J is TRBJ1-2; D unclear. CDR1 is SGDLS, CDR2 YYNGEE, per germline. The CDR3 loop spans 13 amino acids. Trimming cost V 4 bases and J 5 bases, with 12 bases left between them. The CDR3 is CASSSPRRYGYTF. CDR3 sequence (DNA): TGTGCCAGCAGCTCCCCCCGGAGGTATGGCTACACCTTC.

The chain uses TRBV30 and TRBJ1-2, with D unresolved. Germline CDR1 reads GTSNPN; CDR2 reads SVGIG (reference sequence). V was clipped by 2 bases and J by 4 bases, with 8 bases between them. The CDR3 covers 12 residues. The CDR3 here is CAWSRLSYGYTF. DNA for the CDR3: TGTGCCTGGAGTAGGCTGAGCTATGGCTACACCTTC.

This rearrangement joins TRBV5-4 to TRBJ1-1, with a weak D call TRBD1 (6 bases). V lost 4 bases and J 3 bases, leaving 16 bases between the germline ends. Germline assignment: CDR1 SGHNT and CDR2 YYREEE (reference sequence). CDR3 length: 15 residues. CDR3 coding DNA: TGTGCCAGCAGCAGAAAACAGGGTTGGGACACTGAAGCTTTCTTT. This encodes CASSRKQGWDTEAFF. Full variable domain (missing parts from reference TRBV5-4 and TRBJ1-1): ETGVTQSPTHLIKTRGQQVTLRCSSQSGHNTVSWYQQALGQGPQFIFQYYREEENGRGNFPPRFSGLQFPNYSSELNVNALELDDSALYLCASSRKQGWDTEAFFGQGTRLTVV.

The chain joins TRBV5-1 to TRBJ1-1; perhaps TRBD1 as D (5 bases). Between the trimmed V and J ends, which lost 5 bases and 4 bases, there was a span of 12 bases. Germline assignment: CDR1 SGHRS and CDR2 YFSETQ. This CDR3 is 13 amino acids long. CDR3 sequence reads: CASRRGTGTEAFF. DNA for the CDR3: TGCGCCAGCAGAAGAGGGACGGGCACTGAAGCTTTCTTT.

V usage is TRBV11-2 and J usage is TRBJ1-6; D possibly corresponds to TRBD1 (5 bases). V lost 5 bases and J lost 9, with 14 bases in between. Germline V gene sequence: CDR1 SGHAT, CDR2 FQNNGV. The CDR3 spans 14 residues. The CDR3 here is CASSDTGQISPLHF. DNA for the CDR3: TGTGCCAGCAGCGATACGGGGCAGATTTCACCCCTCCACTTT.

This clone occurred many times. The chain recombines TRBV19 with TRBJ1-6; unclear D gene. Trimming left V 6 bases short and J 5 bases short, with 14 bases between. Germline V lookup: CDR1 LNHDA, CDR2 SQIVND (reference sequence). The CDR3 spans 15 residues. Here the CDR3 DNA reads TGTGCCAGTAGGAGGGCGGATGTTGATAATTCACCCCTCCACTTT. This translates into CASRRADVDNSPLHF.

This chain connects TRBV11-2 to TRBJ2-7; D gene uncertain. Trimming left V 1 base short and J 2 bases short, with 9 bases between. Germline-derived CDR1 and CDR2 are SGHAT and FQNNGV. The CDR3 runs to 14 residues. CDR3 sequence reads: CASSLGGIAYEQYF. Written as DNA, the CDR3 is TGTGCCAGCAGCTTAGGAGGCATCGCCTACGAGCAGTACTTC.